This entry lists 30 T cell receptor beta chains sequenced from one sample in a study of blood T cell repertoires in COVID-19. Assay: immunoSEQ multiplex PCR; the TCRdb copy retains only in-frame clones and omits some. The sample has roughly 430,000 clones; roughly 86% are singletons. Sequencing was carried out using PBMCs or T cells enriched from blood (not recorded which). The source of these receptors is a woman aged 40 to 55 with acute COVID-19.

This chain links TRBV5-1 with TRBJ2-5; TRBD1 matches at 11 bases. V lost 0 bases and J lost 5; bases outside the gene matches: 6. Germline V CDR1 and CDR2: SGHRS, YFSETQ. The CDR3 has 16 residues. This CDR3 reads CASSLGGTGGRETQYF. In DNA, the CDR3 is TGCGCCAGCAGCTTGGGAGGGACAGGGGGTCGGGAGACCCAGTACTTC.

The chain carries TRBV24-1 and TRBJ1-5, with D perhaps TRBD1 (5 bases). Germline CDR1 reads KGHDR; CDR2 reads SFDVKD. The CDR3 consists of 14 residues. Trimming left V 7 bases short and J 0 bases short, with 9 bases between. The CDR3, as DNA: TGTGCCACCAGCGAAGGACATAGCAATCAGCCCCAGCATTTT. Residues: CATSEGHSNQPQHF.

V gene TRBV30 combines with J gene TRBJ1-1; no definite D call. The CDR3 extends over 11 amino acids. Germline V gene lookup returns CDR1 GTSNPN and CDR2 SVGIG (reference sequence). V was pared by 3 bases and J by 8 bases, with 10 bases between. The CDR3 is CAWSEADEAFF. Here the CDR3 DNA reads TGTGCCTGGAGCGAAGCGGACGAAGCTTTCTTT.

With regard to this clone: This same CDR3 is encoded by further DNA sequences in the sample. The J gene is TRBJ2-3, the V gene TRBV5-1; D uncertain. CDR1 is SGHRS, CDR2 YFSETQ, per germline. This CDR3 contains 12 residues. V gave up 2 bases and J gave up 4 bases, with 5 bases separating them. The CDR3 coding sequence is TGCGCCAGCAGCTTTCCGTCAGATACGCAGTATTTT. Its translation is CASSFPSDTQYF.

V gene TRBV5-4 combines with J gene TRBJ2-1; D ambiguous. The germline V and J ends were trimmed by 4 bases and 0 bases, with 8 bases remaining between them. In germline, CDR1 is SGHNT, CDR2 YYREEE (reference sequence). The CDR3 contains 14 residues. The CDR3 spells CASSPPSSYNEQFF. DNA of the CDR3: TGTGCCAGCAGCCCTCCGAGCTCCTACAATGAGCAGTTCTTC.

The CDR3 DNA sequence: TGTGCCACCAGTGACCCTGACTTCAGTAGCAATCAGCCCCAGCATTTT. Its protein is CATSDPDFSSNQPQHF. V usage is TRBV24-1 and J usage is TRBJ1-5; D gene ambiguous. The ends were cut back, 4 bases at V and 0 bases at J, with 12 bases in the middle. Germline V gene data show CDR1 as KGHDR and CDR2 as SFDVKD. This CDR3 has 16 amino acids.

Notes on this clone: The identical CDR3 is also encoded by other nucleotide sequences in the sample. V is TRBV9 and J is TRBJ1-2; D might be TRBD1 (5 bases). Germline V gene lookup returns CDR1 SGDLS and CDR2 YYNGEE. This CDR3 is built from 14 residues. Trimming took 4 bases from V and 8 from J, leaving 18 bases between them. The CDR3 sequence: CASSYLQGAQGYTF. The CDR3 DNA sequence: TGTGCCAGCAGCTACTTGCAAGGGGCGCAAGGCTACACCTTC. The entire variable domain, with the rest obtained from reference TRBV9 and TRBJ1-2, is as follows: DSGVTQTPKHLITATGQRVTLRCSPRSGDLSVYWYQQSLDQGLQFLIQYYNGEERAKGNILERFSAQQFPDLHSELNLSSLELGDSALYFCASSYLQGAQGYTFGSGTRLTVV.

This chain links TRBV11-3 with TRBJ2-3, with 13 nucleotides matching TRBD2. The CDR3 totals 15 residues. Germline V gene data show CDR1 as SGHNT and CDR2 as YENEEA. Germline trimming cut 4 bases from V and 5 bases from J; bases unmatched to any gene: 3. CDR3 DNA sequence: TGTGCCAGCAGCTCGGGACTAGCGGGGTTAGATACGCAGTATTTT. It yields the protein CASSSGLAGLDTQYF.

The chain has TRBV20-1 and TRBJ2-2; D might be TRBD2 (6 bases). The CDR3 contains 13 residues. Germline V CDR1 and CDR2: DFQATT, SNEGSKA (reference sequence). V lost 3 bases, J lost 5 bases, and 10 bases lay in between. The CDR3 sequence is CSASTGGTGELFF. In DNA form, the CDR3 reads TGCAGTGCTAGTACTGGGGGGACCGGGGAGCTGTTTTTT.

This rearrangement joins TRBV21-1 to TRBJ2-1; the DNA was not used to check the table's D call, TRBD2. TRBV21-1 is reported as a pseudogene. The CDR3 totals 18 residues. The CDR3 DNA reads TGTGCCAGCAGCCCCGCACCGCCGGGACTAGGCCCCTACAATGAGCAGTTCTTC. Its protein is CASSPAPPGLGPYNEQFF.

The chain joins TRBV7-9 to TRBJ2-5; 8 positions agree with TRBD2. This CDR3 has 15 residues. With V trimmed by 5 bases and J by 5 bases, 10 bases remained unmatched. CDR1 and CDR2 (germline): SEHNR, FQNEAQ (reference sequence). The CDR3 DNA reads as TGTGCCAGCAGCCCTACCGGGACTAGTCATGAGACCCAGTACTTC. Translation gives CASSPTGTSHETQYF.

V and J are TRBV6-4 and TRBJ2-6, with D maybe TRBD1 (6 bases). The CDR3 is 17 amino acids. The V gene's germline CDR1 is MRHNA and CDR2 SNTAGT. Trimming stripped 6 bases from V and 3 bases from J, with 18 bases between. The DNA for the CDR3 is TGTGCCAGCAGCCAAGGGGCAGGGGTATTTGGGGCCAACGTCCTGACTTTC. Protein: CASSQGAGVFGANVLTF.

Only one count was recorded for this clone. The chain carries TRBV23-1 and TRBJ1-1; weak D call: TRBD1 (5 bases). TRBV23-1 falls under the ORF class, with uncertain function. The CDR3 totals 14 residues. Trimming took off 7 bases at V and 0 bases at J, with 12 bases between the two ends. CDR3 in DNA: TGCGCCAGCATTGCAGACAGTATGAACACTGAAGCTTTCTTT. This encodes CASIADSMNTEAFF.

The rearrangement uses TRBV2 and TRBJ2-7; 8 nucleotides match TRBD2. Germline V CDR1 and CDR2: SNHLY, FYNNEI. The trim removed 0 bases at V and 4 bases at J, leaving 5 bases unmatched. CDR3 length: 15 residues. This CDR3 reads CASSEARGVSYEQYF. As DNA, the CDR3 is TGTGCCAGCAGTGAAGCGCGGGGGGTTTCTTACGAGCAGTACTTC.

This sequence joins TRBV19 and TRBJ1-1; no clear D gene. This CDR3 has 15 residues. V was pared by 4 bases and J by 4 bases, with 16 bases between. From germline, CDR1 is LNHDA and CDR2 SQIVND (reference sequence). The CDR3 loop is CASSRWGGSGTEAFF. CDR3 DNA sequence: TGTGCCAGTAGTAGGTGGGGAGGGTCAGGCACTGAAGCTTTCTTT.

This chain connects TRBV9 to TRBJ2-1; perhaps TRBD2 as D (7 bases). Germline CDR1 and CDR2: SGDLS and YYNGEE. The V end lost 3 bases, the J end lost 6 bases, and 22 bases lay between the germline ends. The CDR3 totals 17 residues. The CDR3 region has the DNA TGTGCCAGCAGCGGACTCTCCGAAGGGGGGGGGCCCAATGAGCAGTTCTTC. Its protein is CASSGLSEGGGPNEQFF.

The chain links TRBV28 to TRBJ1-2; D is ambiguous. This CDR3 is built from 14 residues. In germline, CDR1 is MDHEN, CDR2 SYDVKM. V was trimmed by 3 bases and J by 1 base, leaving 9 bases between them. The CDR3 protein is CASSFPTLNYGYTF. CDR3 DNA: TGTGCCAGCAGTTTCCCCACTCTTAACTATGGCTACACCTTC.

The J gene is TRBJ2-5, the V gene TRBV25-1; perhaps TRBD1 as D (5 bases). This CDR3 is 15 amino acids long. Germline-derived CDR1 and CDR2 are MGHDK and SYGVNS. Trimming removed 5 bases at V and 3 bases at J, with 16 bases between. In DNA form, the CDR3 reads TGTGCCAGCAGTCCGGCCGTGGGGCAGAAAGAGACCCAGTACTTC. Its protein product is CASSPAVGQKETQYF.

The chain carries TRBV2 and TRBJ1-5, with TRBD1 matching over 8 bases. The CDR3 extends over 14 amino acids. The V and J ends lost 7 bases and 4 bases, in that order; junction bases with no gene match: 6. Looked up from germline, CDR1 is SNHLY and CDR2 is FYNNEI. The CDR3 loop reads CASTDRGLNQPQHF. The CDR3 region has the DNA TGTGCCAGCACCGACAGGGGTTTAAATCAGCCCCAGCATTTT.

The chain recombines TRBV19 with TRBJ2-1; 9 nucleotides match TRBD2. Germline CDR1 reads LNHDA; CDR2 reads SQIVND (reference sequence). The CDR3 extends over 15 amino acids. J lost 6 bases, V lost 0 bases, and 3 bases had no gene match. The DNA of the CDR3 is TGTGCCAGTAGTATAGATAGCGGGGGCCTCAATGAGCAGTTCTTC. Protein sequence: CASSIDSGGLNEQFF.

There are a few counts of this clone. The V gene is TRBV7-9, the J gene TRBJ2-2; TRBD1 aligns across 10 bases. Germline lookup yields CDR1 SEHNR and CDR2 FQNEAQ (reference sequence). J was trimmed by 0 bases and V by 4 bases; bases with no gene match: 5. The CDR3 is made up of 17 amino acids. The CDR3 DNA reads as TGTGCCAGCAGCTCTAGGACAGGGGGGCCGAACACCGGGGAGCTGTTTTTT. It specifies CASSSRTGGPNTGELFF. The full variable domain, its missing parts supplied by reference TRBV7-9 and TRBJ2-2, is DTGVSQNPRHKITKRGQNVTFRCDPISEHNRLYWYRQTLGQGPEFLTYFQNEAQLEKSRLLSDRFSAERPKGSFSTLEIQRTEQGDSAMYLCASSSRTGGPNTGELFFGEGSRLTVL.

The CDR3 here is CAWSADRGSSYEQYF. The DNA of the CDR3 is TGTGCCTGGAGCGCGGACAGGGGAAGCTCCTACGAGCAGTACTTC. The J gene is TRBJ2-7, the V gene TRBV30; 9 bases align to TRBD1. The junction had 6 bases not matched to a gene; V was cut back by 3 bases and J by 0 bases. CDR3 length: 15 residues. CDR1 GTSNPN and CDR2 SVGIG come from the germline V gene (reference sequence).

The rearrangement joins TRBV5-4 to TRBJ2-1; no definite D call. Per germline, CDR1 SGHNT and CDR2 YYREEE (reference sequence). The CDR3 loop spans 15 amino acids. Between the trimmed V and J ends, which lost 0 bases and 1 base, there was a span of 8 bases. The CDR3 DNA follows: TGTGCCAGCAGCTTGGGGCCCCTGTCCTACAATGAGCAGTTCTTC. Encoded protein: CASSLGPLSYNEQFF.

V and J are TRBV7-8 and TRBJ1-1; D gene unclear. Trimming removed 5 bases from V and 0 bases from J, with 7 bases in between. The CDR3 extends over 13 amino acids. CDR1 SGHVS and CDR2 FQNEAQ come from the germline V gene. DNA for the CDR3: TGTGCCAGCAGCCTCAGGATGAACACTGAAGCTTTCTTT. The encoded protein is CASSLRMNTEAFF.

The chain carries TRBV2 and TRBJ2-1; perhaps TRBD2 as D (6 bases). Germline values: CDR1 SNHLY, CDR2 FYNNEI. Trimming removed 7 bases from V and 4 bases from J, with 11 bases in between. This CDR3 is built from 13 residues. The CDR3 DNA sequence: TGTGCCAGCAAGAGACTAGGGTACAATGAGCAGTTCTTC. It specifies CASKRLGYNEQFF.

This clone was detected a few times. The V and J genes are TRBV2 and TRBJ2-4; 10 nucleotides line up with TRBD2. Trimming cost V 6 bases and J 5 bases; bases outside gene matches: 7. Germline loops: CDR1 SNHLY, CDR2 FYNNEI. The CDR3 runs to 15 residues. The chain's CDR3 is CASRDSTSGENIQYF. In DNA, the CDR3 is TGTGCCAGCAGGGATAGTACTAGCGGGGAAAACATTCAGTACTTC.

The chain links TRBV5-1 to TRBJ1-3; D ambiguous. The V and J ends lost 0 bases and 0 bases respectively, with 16 bases between them. The CDR3 spans 18 residues. Germline values: CDR1 SGHRS, CDR2 YFSETQ. CDR3 protein: CASSLGVQAEYSGNTIYF. CDR3 sequence (DNA): TGCGCCAGCAGCTTGGGTGTGCAGGCCGAGTACTCTGGAAACACCATATATTTT.

The chain employs TRBV5-4 and TRBJ2-7, with unresolved D. The CDR3 extends over 12 amino acids. The ends were cut back, 4 bases at V and 3 bases at J, with 8 bases in the middle. Germline V gives CDR1 SGHNT, CDR2 YYREEE (reference sequence). In nucleotides, the CDR3 is TGTGCCAGCAGCCCCAATCACTACGAGCAGTACTTC. Amino acids: CASSPNHYEQYF. The full variable domain, its missing parts supplied by reference TRBV5-4 and TRBJ2-7, is ETGVTQSPTHLIKTRGQQVTLRCSSQSGHNTVSWYQQALGQGPQFIFQYYREEENGRGNFPPRFSGLQFPNYSSELNVNALELDDSALYLCASSPNHYEQYFGPGTRLTVT.

The gene calls are TRBV10-3 and TRBJ1-1; possible D gene TRBD1, 5 bases. The V gene lost 2 bases and the J gene lost 8 bases, with 15 bases spanning the gap. The CDR3 has 14 residues. In germline, CDR1 is ENHRY, CDR2 SYGVKD. The CDR3 reads CAISEPDSVLEAFF. CDR3 bases: TGTGCCATCAGTGAGCCCGACAGCGTTCTCGAAGCTTTCTTT.

The chain employs TRBV5-1 and TRBJ2-5; TRBD1 might be the D (6 bases). The CDR3 runs to 14 residues. Germline CDR1 SGHRS, CDR2 YFSETQ. Trimming pared 3 bases from V and 5 bases from J, leaving 14 bases between. The CDR3 region is CASSSGHSMETQYF. The CDR3 coding sequence is TGCGCCAGCAGCTCGGGACACAGCATGGAGACCCAGTACTTC.